This record covers a single TCR beta chain. The target antigen is unknown. This sample is drawn from a study of beta chain features in type 1 diabetes. Regarding the study as a whole: The influence of HLA type on TCRB rearrangement stayed undetermined. Patients with Type 1 diabetes showed moderately but significantly shorter TCRB CDR3s in all four CD4+ subsets.

The germline CDR1 and CDR2 sequences are SGHRS and YFSETQ. The CDR3 is 14 amino acids. Trimming removed 0 bases at V and 6 bases at J, with 11 bases between. Expressed TCRB transcripts were sequenced because the entire RNA isolate underwent reverse transcription. Read counts averaged approximately 3.5 million for samples of naive, central memory and regulatory T cells. Clones were read by immunoSEQ multiplex PCR, and TCRdb kept only the in-frame ones, dropping some. The top ten clones hold under 0.035% of a sample with fewer than 250,000 clones, around 10% of them seen once. One heparinised draw of blood, averaging around 120 mL, came from each donor.

The chain is built from TRBV5-1 and TRBJ2-3; D gene unclear. The sequencing input was naive CD4+ T cells from blood. The receptor was derived from a woman under 30 in good health. CDR3 residues: CASSLAMWADTQYF. CDR3 sequence (DNA): TGCGCCAGCAGCTTGGCCATGTGGGCGGATACGCAGTATTTT.